What follows are 9 T cell receptor beta chains derived from one specimen sequenced in a study of T cell responses to AZD1222 COVID-19 vaccine. The data were produced by immunoSEQ multiplex PCR, yet TCRdb's version contains in-frame clones alone and is incomplete. The data contain roughly 180,000 clones, roughly nine tenths of them singletons. The sequencing here drew on peripheral blood, taken 28 days after the second AZD1222 dose. These receptors came from an adult who received the AZD1222 COVID-19 vaccine.

The J gene is TRBJ2-1, the V gene TRBV24-1; TRBD2 aligns across 10 bases. Germline lookup yields CDR1 KGHDR and CDR2 SFDVKD. The CDR3 has 16 amino acids. The junction had 2 bases not matched to a gene; V was cut back by 1 base and J by 3 bases. CDR3 residues: CATSDFRTSGYNEQFF. The DNA for the CDR3 is TGTGCCACCAGTGATTTCAGGACTAGCGGCTACAATGAGCAGTTCTTC.

V is TRBV28 and J is TRBJ2-2, with unresolved D. The CDR3 length is 12 residues. With 10 bases removed from V and 5 bases from J, the gap between germline ends came to 11 bases. Germline lookup yields CDR1 MDHEN and CDR2 SYDVKM. The CDR3 sequence: CATATGTGELFF. The CDR3 DNA reads TGTGCCACCGCAACTGGGACCGGGGAGCTGTTTTTT.

The V gene is TRBV3-1 (or the pseudogene TRBV3-2), the J gene TRBJ1-1; D remains ambiguous. The CDR3 contains 11 residues. The V and J ends lost 4 bases and 5 bases respectively, with 5 bases between them. Germline V gene data show CDR1 as LGHDT and CDR2 as YNNKEL (reference sequence). The CDR3: CASSRGTEAFF. CDR3 coding DNA: TGTGCCAGCAGCCGGGGTACTGAAGCTTTCTTT.

The chain recombines TRBV3-1 (or the pseudogene TRBV3-2) with TRBJ1-2; D is unclear. The CDR3 runs to 13 residues. CDR1 is LGHDT, CDR2 YNNKEL, per germline (reference sequence). V lost 0 bases and J lost 5, with 7 bases in between. CDR3 region: CASSQDRRYGYTF. CDR3 bases: TGTGCCAGCAGCCAAGACAGGCGGTATGGCTACACCTTC.

This rearrangement joins TRBV7-9 to TRBJ1-2; 7 bases map to TRBD1. The length of the CDR3 is 15 residues. V lost 7 bases to trimming and J lost 0 bases; unmatched junction nucleotides: 8. The germline V gene has CDR1 SEHNR and CDR2 FQNEAQ (reference sequence). CDR3 bases: TGTGCCAGCACTGTTTCCGGGACAGCTAACTATGGCTACACCTTC. It is translated as CASTVSGTANYGYTF.

The chain couples TRBV3-1 (or the pseudogene TRBV3-2) to TRBJ1-6; 8 nucleotides match TRBD1. CDR3 length equals 19 residues. CDR1 and CDR2 from the germline V gene are LGHDT and YNNKEL (reference sequence). Germline trimming cut 1 base from V and 7 bases from J; bases unmatched to any gene: 15. The chain's CDR3 is CASSQGSHGQGVRNSPLHF. CDR3 bases: TGTGCCAGCAGCCAAGGGTCCCACGGACAGGGAGTCAGAAATTCACCCCTCCACTTT.

The chain is built from TRBV19 and TRBJ2-5, with D perhaps TRBD2 (6 bases). The CDR3 has 14 residues. The ends were cut back, 7 bases at V and 2 bases at J, with 14 bases in the middle. The germline V gene has CDR1 LNHDA and CDR2 SQIVND (reference sequence). The CDR3 spells CASNPGLPQETQYF. The CDR3 DNA reads as TGTGCCAGTAATCCGGGACTGCCACAAGAGACCCAGTACTTC.

The CDR3 spells CASSSRTGRYGYTF. CDR3 bases: TGTGCCAGCAGCTCACGGACAGGGCGCTATGGCTACACCTTC. V usage is TRBV5-5 and J usage is TRBJ1-2, with TRBD1 matching 8 bases. Germline-derived CDR1 and CDR2 are SGHKS and YYEKEE (reference sequence). The V and J ends lost 3 bases and 4 bases, in that order; junction bases with no gene match: 5. The CDR3 is made up of 14 amino acids. Looking up the rest from reference TRBV5-5 and TRBJ1-2 gives the full variable domain: DAGVTQSPTHLIKTRGQQVTLRCSPISGHKSVSWYQQVLGQGPQFIFQYYEKEERGRGNFPDRFSARQFPNYSSELNVNALLLGDSALYLCASSSRTGRYGYTFGSGTRLTVV.

The chain is built from TRBV5-1 and TRBJ1-5; unclear D gene. V shed 2 bases and J shed 1 base, with 10 bases lying between them. The CDR3 spans 15 residues. The germline gives CDR1 SGHRS, CDR2 YFSETQ. Written as DNA, the CDR3 is TGCGCCAGCAGCTTATTGACTGGGAGCAATCAGCCCCAGCATTTT. Translating it yields CASSLLTGSNQPQHF.